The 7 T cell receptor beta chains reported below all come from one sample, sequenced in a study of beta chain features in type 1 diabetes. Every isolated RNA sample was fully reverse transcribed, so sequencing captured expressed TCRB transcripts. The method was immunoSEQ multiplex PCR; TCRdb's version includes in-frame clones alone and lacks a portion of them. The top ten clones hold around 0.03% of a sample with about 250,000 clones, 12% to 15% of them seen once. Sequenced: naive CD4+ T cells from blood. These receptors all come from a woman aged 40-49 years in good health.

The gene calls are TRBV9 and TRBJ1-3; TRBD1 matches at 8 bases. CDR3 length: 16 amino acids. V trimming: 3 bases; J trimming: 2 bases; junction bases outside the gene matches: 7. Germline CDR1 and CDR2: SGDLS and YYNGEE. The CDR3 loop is CASSAGTGGTGNTIYF. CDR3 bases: TGTGCCAGCAGCGCAGGAACAGGGGGTACTGGAAACACCATATATTTT.

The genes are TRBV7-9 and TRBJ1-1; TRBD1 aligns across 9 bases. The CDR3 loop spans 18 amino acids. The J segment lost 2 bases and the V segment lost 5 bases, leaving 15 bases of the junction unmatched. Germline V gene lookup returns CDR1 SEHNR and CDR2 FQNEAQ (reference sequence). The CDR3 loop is CASSHKPGQGGKNTEAFF. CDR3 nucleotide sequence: TGTGCCAGCAGCCACAAGCCGGGACAGGGAGGGAAAAACACTGAAGCTTTCTTT.

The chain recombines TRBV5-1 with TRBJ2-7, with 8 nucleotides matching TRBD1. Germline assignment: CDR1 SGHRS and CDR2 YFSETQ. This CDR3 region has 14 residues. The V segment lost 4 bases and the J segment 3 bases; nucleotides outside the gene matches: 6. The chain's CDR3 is CASSATGADYEQYF. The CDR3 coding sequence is TGCGCCAGCAGCGCGACAGGGGCGGACTACGAGCAGTACTTC.

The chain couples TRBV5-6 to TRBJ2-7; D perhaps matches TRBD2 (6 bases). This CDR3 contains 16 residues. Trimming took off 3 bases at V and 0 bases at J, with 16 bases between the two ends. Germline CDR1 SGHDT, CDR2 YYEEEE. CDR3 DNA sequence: TGTGCCAGCAGCTCCCCGTTCGGGACTCTCTCCTACGAGCAGTACTTC. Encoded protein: CASSSPFGTLSYEQYF.

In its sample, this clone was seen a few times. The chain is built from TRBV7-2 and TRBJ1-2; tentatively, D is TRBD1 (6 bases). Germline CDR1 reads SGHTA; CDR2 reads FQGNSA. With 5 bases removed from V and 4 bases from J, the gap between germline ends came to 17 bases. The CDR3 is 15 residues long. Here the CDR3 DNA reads TGTGCCAGCAGCCCCAGACCCACAGGGACCTATGGCTACACCTTC. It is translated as CASSPRPTGTYGYTF.

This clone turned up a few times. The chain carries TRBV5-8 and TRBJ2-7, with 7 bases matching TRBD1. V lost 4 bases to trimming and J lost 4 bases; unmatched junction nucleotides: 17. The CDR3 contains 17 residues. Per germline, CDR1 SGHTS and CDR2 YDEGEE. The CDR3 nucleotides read TGTGCCAGCAGCCAAAATCGAATGGGACAGAGGAATTACGAGCAGTACTTC. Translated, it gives CASSQNRMGQRNYEQYF.

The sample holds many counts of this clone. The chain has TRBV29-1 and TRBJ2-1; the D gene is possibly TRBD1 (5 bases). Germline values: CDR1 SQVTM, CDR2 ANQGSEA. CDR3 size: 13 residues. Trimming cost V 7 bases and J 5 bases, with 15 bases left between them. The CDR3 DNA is TGCAGCGCCCAGATGATCAGGGACAATGAGCAGTTCTTC. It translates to CSAQMIRDNEQFF.